This TCR beta chain was recovered during a study of blood T cell repertoires in COVID-19. Study-level background: COVID-19 samples, acute and convalescent, were from the United States, Italy and Spain.

Per the original data handling: Reference gene primer amplification in the assay estimated nucleated cell counts. Here immunoSEQ multiplex PCR was the method, and the copy in TCRdb shows in-frame clones only, minus some. The DNA gave D and trimming, while V, J and clone size come from that table. In the table there are some 250,000 clones, approximately 90% of which are singletons. There are 13 residues in the CDR3. Germline V gene lookup returns CDR1 MNHNS and CDR2 SASEGT. Trimming stripped 1 base from V and 3 bases from J, with 7 bases between. The sequence came from a woman aged 35 to 49 with acute COVID-19. The specimen was PBMCs or T cells enriched from blood (not recorded which). The gene calls are TRBV6-1 and TRBJ2-7; D remains unclear. The CDR3 region is CASSEGMSYEQYF. Written as DNA, the CDR3 is TGTGCCAGCAGTGAAGGAATGAGCTACGAGCAGTACTTC.